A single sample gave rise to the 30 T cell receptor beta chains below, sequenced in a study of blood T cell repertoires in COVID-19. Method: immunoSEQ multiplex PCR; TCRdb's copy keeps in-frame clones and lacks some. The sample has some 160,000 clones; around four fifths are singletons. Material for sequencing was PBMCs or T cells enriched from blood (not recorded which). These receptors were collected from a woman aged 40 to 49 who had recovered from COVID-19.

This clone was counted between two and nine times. CDR3 coding DNA: TGTGCCAGCAGCACCAGACGACTAATGAGCACAGATACGCAGTATTTT. Translation gives CASSTRRLMSTDTQYF. This chain uses TRBV7-8 with TRBJ2-3; TRBD2 might be the D (5 bases). CDR1 and CDR2 (germline): SGHVS, FQNEAQ. The V and J ends lost 5 bases and 0 bases respectively, with 15 bases between them. This CDR3 is 16 amino acids long.

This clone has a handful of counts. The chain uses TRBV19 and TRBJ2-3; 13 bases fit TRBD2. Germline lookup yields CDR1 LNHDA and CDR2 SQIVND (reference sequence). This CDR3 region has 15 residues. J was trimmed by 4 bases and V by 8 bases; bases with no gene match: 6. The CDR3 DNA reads TGTGCCAGTGCCGGGACTAGCGGGGTATCAGATACGCAGTATTTT. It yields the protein CASAGTSGVSDTQYF.

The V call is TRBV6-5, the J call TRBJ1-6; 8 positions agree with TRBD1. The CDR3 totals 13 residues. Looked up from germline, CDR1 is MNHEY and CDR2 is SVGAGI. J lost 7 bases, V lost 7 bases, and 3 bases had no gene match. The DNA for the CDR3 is TGTGCCAGCACTGGGACAGGAAATTCACCCCTCCACTTT. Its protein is CASTGTGNSPLHF.

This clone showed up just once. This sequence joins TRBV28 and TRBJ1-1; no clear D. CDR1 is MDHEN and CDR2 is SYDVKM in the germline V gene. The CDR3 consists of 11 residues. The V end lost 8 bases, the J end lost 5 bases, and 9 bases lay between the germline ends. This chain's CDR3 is CASQLETEAFF. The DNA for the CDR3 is TGTGCCAGCCAGTTGGAGACTGAAGCTTTCTTT.

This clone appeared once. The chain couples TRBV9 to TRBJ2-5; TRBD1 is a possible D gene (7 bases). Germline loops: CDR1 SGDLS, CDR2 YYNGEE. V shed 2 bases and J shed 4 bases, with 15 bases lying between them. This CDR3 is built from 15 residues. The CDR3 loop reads CASSVSGGTAETQYF. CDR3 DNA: TGTGCCAGCAGCGTCTCAGGGGGGACCGCAGAGACCCAGTACTTC.

CDR3 bases: TGTGCCACCAGTGACGGAGGTTTGTTCGATGAGCAGTTCTTC. Its protein is CATSDGGLFDEQFF. The chain recombines TRBV24-1 with TRBJ2-1, with a tentative D call TRBD2 (5 bases). Germline V lookup: CDR1 KGHDR, CDR2 SFDVKD. This CDR3 has 14 residues. V was cut by 4 bases and J by 8 bases, with 14 bases left in between.

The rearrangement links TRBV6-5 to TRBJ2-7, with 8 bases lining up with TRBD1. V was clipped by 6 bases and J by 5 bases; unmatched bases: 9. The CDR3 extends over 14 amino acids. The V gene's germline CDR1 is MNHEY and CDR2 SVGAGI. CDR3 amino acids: CASRSTGAPHEQYF. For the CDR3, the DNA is TGTGCCAGCAGATCGACAGGGGCCCCTCACGAGCAGTACTTC.

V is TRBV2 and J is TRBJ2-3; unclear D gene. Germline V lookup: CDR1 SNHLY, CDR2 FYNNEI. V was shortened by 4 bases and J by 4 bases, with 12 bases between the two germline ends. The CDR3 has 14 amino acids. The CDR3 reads CASSGVPRADTQYF. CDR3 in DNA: TGTGCCAGCAGTGGAGTACCCCGGGCAGATACGCAGTATTTT.

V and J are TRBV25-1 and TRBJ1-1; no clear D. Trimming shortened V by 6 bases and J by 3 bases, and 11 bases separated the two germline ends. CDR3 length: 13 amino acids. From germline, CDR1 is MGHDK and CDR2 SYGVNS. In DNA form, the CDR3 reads TGTGCCAGCAGGGTAACTGACTACACTGAAGCTTTCTTT. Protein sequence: CASRVTDYTEAFF. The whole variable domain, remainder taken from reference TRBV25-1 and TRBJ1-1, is EADIYQTPRYLVIGTGKKITLECSQTMGHDKMYWYQQDPGMELHLIHYSYGVNSTEKGDLSSESTVSRIRTEHFPLTLESARPSHTSQYLCASRVTDYTEAFFGQGTRLTVV.

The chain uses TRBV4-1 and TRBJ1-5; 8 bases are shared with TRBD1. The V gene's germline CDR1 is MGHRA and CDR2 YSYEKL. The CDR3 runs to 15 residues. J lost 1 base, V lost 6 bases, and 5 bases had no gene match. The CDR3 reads CASSLDRGSNQPQHF. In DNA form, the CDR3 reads TGCGCCAGCAGTTTAGACAGGGGAAGCAATCAGCCCCAGCATTTT.

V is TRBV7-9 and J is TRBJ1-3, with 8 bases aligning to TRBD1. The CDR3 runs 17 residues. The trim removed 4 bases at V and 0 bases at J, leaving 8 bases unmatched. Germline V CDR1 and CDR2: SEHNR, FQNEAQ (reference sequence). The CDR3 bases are TGTGCCAGCAGCTACGAGACAGGGGCTTTCTCTGGAAACACCATATATTTT. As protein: CASSYETGAFSGNTIYF.

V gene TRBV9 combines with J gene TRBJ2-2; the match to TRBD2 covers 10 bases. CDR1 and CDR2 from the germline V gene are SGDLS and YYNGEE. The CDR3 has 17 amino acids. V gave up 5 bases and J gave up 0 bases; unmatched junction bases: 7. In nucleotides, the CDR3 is TGTGCCAGCAGGGGGGTTAGCGGGAGGCCGAACACCGGGGAGCTGTTTTTT. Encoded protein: CASRGVSGRPNTGELFF.

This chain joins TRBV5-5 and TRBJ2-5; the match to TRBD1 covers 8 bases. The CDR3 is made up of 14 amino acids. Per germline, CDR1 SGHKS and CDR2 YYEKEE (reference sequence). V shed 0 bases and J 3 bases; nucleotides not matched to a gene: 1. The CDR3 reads CASSLDRGEETQYF. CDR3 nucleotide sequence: TGTGCCAGCAGCTTGGACAGGGGGGAAGAGACCCAGTACTTC.

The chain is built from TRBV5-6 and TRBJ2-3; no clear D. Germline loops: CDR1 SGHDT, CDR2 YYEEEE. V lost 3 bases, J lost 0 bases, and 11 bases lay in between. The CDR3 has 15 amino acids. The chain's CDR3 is CASSSTLISTDTQYF. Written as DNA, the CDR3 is TGTGCCAGCAGCTCTACGTTAATCAGCACAGATACGCAGTATTTT.

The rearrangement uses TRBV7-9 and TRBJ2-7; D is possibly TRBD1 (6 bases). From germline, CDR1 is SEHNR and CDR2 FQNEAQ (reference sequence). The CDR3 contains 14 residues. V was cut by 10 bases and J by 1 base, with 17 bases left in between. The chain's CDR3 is CATTTIQGSYEQYF. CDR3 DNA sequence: TGTGCCACCACGACGATACAGGGTTCCTACGAGCAGTACTTC.

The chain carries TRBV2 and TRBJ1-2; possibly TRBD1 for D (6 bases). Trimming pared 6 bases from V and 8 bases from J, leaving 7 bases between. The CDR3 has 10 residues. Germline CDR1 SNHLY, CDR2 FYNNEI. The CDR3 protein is CASRQGGYTF. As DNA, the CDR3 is TGTGCCAGCAGACAGGGAGGCTACACCTTC.

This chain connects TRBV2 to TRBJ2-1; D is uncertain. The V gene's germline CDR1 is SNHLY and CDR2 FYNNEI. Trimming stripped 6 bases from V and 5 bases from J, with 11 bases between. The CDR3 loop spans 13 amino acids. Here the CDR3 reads CASSLSLNNEQFF. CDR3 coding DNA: TGTGCCAGCAGCCTATCCCTGAACAATGAGCAGTTCTTC.

The CDR3 coding sequence is TGTGCCAGCAGTTACTTAGACACCTCCTACGAGCAGTACTTC. It translates to CASSYLDTSYEQYF. This chain links TRBV6-5 with TRBJ2-7; D gene uncertain. Germline V gene sequence: CDR1 MNHEY, CDR2 SVGAGI. V shed 1 base and J shed 0 bases, with 7 bases lying between them. This CDR3 spans 14 amino acids.

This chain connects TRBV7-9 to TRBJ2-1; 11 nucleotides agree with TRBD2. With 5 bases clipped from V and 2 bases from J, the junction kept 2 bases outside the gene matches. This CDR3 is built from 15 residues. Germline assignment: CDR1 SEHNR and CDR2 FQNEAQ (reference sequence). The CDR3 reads CASSISGRAYNEQFF. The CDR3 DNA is TGTGCCAGCAGCATTAGCGGGAGGGCCTACAATGAGCAGTTCTTC. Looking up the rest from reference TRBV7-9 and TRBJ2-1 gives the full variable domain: DTGVSQNPRHKITKRGQNVTFRCDPISEHNRLYWYRQTLGQGPEFLTYFQNEAQLEKSRLLSDRFSAERPKGSFSTLEIQRTEQGDSAMYLCASSISGRAYNEQFFGPGTRLTVL.

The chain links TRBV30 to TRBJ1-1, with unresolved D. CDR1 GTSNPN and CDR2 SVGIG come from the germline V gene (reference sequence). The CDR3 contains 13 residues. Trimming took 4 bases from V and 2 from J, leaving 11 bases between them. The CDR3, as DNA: TGTGCCTGGACCTCCGGGGTCAACACTGAAGCTTTCTTT. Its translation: CAWTSGVNTEAFF.

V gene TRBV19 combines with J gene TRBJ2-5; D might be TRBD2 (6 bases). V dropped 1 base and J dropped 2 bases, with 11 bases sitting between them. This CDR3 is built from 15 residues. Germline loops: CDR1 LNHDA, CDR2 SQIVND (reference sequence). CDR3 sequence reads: CASSIGGLAQETQYF. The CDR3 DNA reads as TGTGCCAGTAGTATAGGCGGGCTAGCGCAAGAGACCCAGTACTTC.

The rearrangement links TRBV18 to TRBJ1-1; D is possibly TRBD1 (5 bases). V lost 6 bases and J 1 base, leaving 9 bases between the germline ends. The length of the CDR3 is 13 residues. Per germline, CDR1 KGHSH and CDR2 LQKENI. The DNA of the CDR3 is TGTGCCAGCTCGCAAGACAGGAACACTGAAGCTTTCTTT. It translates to CASSQDRNTEAFF.

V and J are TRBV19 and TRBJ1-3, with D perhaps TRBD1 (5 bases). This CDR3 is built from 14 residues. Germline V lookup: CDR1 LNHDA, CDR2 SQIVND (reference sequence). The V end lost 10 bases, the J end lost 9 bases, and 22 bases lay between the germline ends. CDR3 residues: CATSSELLRGTIYF. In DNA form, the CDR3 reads TGTGCCACCTCCTCGGAGCTCCTAAGGGGCACCATATATTTT.

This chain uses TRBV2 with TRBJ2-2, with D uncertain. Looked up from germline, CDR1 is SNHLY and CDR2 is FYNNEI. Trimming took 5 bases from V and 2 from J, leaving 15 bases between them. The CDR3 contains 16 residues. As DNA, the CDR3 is TGTGCCAGCAGTACAGACCTACCTATTAACACCGGGGAGCTGTTTTTT. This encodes CASSTDLPINTGELFF.

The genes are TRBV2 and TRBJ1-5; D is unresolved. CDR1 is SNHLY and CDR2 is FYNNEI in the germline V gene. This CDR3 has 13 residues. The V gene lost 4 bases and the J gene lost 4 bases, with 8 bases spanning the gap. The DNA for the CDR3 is TGTGCCAGCAGTGTTTTTTCTAATCAGCCCCAGCATTTT. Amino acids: CASSVFSNQPQHF.

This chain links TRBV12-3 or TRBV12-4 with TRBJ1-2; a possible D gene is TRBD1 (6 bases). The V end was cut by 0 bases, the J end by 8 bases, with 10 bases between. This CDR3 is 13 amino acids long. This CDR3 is CASSLAGGGGYTF. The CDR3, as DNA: TGTGCCAGCAGTTTAGCCGGGGGGGGCGGCTACACCTTC.

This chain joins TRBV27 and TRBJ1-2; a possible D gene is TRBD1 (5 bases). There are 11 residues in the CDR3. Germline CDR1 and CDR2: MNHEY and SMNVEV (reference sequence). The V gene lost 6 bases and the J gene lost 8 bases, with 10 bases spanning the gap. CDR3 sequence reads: CASSAGGGYTF. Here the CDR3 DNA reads TGTGCCAGCAGCGCCGGGGGAGGCTACACCTTC.

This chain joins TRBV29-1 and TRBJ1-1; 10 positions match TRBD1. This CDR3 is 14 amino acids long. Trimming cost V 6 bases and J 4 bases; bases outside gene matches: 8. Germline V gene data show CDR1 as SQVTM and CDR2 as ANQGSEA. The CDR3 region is CSVARQGAGTEAFF. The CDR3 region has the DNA TGCAGCGTAGCGAGACAGGGGGCGGGCACTGAAGCTTTCTTT.

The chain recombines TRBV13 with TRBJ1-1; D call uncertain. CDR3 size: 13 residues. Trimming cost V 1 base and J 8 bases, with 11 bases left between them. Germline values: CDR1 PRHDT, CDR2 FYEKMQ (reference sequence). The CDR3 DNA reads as TGTGCCAGCAGCTTAGCCGCCAGTTCCGAAGCTTTCTTT. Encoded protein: CASSLAASSEAFF.

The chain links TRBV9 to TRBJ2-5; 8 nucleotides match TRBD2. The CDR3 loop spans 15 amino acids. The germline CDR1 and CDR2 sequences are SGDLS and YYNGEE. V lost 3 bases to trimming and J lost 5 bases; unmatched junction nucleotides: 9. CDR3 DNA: TGTGCCAGCAGCGCCCGGGGGGGCGTTCCTGAGACCCAGTACTTC. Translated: CASSARGGVPETQYF.